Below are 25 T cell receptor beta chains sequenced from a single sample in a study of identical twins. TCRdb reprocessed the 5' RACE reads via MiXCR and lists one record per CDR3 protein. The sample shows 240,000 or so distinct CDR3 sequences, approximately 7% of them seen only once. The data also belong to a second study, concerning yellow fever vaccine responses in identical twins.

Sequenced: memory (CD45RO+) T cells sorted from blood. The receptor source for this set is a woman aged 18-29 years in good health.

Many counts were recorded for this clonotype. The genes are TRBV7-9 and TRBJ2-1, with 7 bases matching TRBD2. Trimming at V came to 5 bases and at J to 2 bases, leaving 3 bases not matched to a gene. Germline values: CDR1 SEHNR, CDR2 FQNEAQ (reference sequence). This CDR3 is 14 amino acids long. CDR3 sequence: CASSLSGTYNEQFF. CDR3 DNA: TGTGCCAGCAGCCTCAGCGGGACCTACAATGAGCAGTTCTTC.

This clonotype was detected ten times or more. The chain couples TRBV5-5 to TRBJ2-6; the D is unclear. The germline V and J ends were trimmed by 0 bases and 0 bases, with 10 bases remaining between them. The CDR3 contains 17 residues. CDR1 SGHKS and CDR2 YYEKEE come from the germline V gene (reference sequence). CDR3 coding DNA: TGTGCCAGCAGCTTGGAAACAGTCTTCTCTGGGGCCAACGTCCTGACTTTC. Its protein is CASSLETVFSGANVLTF. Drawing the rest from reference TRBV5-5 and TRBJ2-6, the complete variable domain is DAGVTQSPTHLIKTRGQQVTLRCSPISGHKSVSWYQQVLGQGPQFIFQYYEKEERGRGNFPDRFSARQFPNYSSELNVNALLLGDSALYLCASSLETVFSGANVLTFGAGSRLTVL.

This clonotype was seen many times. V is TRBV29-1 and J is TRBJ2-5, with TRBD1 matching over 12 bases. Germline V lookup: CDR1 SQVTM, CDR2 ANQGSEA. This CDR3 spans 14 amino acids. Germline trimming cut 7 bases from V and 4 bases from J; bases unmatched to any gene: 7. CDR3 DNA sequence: TGCAGCGCTACGGGACAGGGGGCCGGAGAGACCCAGTACTTC. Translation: CSATGQGAGETQYF.

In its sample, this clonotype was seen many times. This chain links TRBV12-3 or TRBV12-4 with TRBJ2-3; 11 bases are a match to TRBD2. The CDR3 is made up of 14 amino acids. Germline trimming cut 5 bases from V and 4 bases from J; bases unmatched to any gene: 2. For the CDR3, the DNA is TGTGCCAGCAGTCGTAGCGGGGGGGCAGATACGCAGTATTTT. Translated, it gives CASSRSGGADTQYF.

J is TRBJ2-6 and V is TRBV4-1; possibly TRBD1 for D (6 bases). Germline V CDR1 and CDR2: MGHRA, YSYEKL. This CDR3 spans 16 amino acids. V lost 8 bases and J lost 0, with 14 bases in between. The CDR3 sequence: CASGDNPNSGANVLTF. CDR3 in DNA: TGCGCCAGCGGGGACAACCCGAACTCTGGGGCCAACGTCCTGACTTTC.

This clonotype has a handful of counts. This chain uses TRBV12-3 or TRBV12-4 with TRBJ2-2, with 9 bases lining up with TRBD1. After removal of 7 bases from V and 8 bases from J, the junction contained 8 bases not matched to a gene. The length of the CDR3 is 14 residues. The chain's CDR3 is CASNVQGAWGELFF. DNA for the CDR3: TGTGCCAGCAACGTACAGGGGGCTTGGGGGGAGCTGTTTTTT.

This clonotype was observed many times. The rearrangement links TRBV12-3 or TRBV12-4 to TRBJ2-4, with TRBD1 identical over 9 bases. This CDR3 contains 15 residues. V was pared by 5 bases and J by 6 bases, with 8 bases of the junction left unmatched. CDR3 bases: TGTGCCAGCAGTCTGGGACAGGGAGAAATAAACATTCAGTACTTC. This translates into CASSLGQGEINIQYF.

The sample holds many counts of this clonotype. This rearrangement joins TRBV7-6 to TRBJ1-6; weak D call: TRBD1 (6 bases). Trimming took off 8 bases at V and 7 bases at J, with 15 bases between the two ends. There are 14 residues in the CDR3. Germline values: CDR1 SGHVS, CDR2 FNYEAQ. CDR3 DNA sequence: TGTGCCAGCGGACTCACCGGGACAAATTCACCCCTCCACTTT. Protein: CASGLTGTNSPLHF.

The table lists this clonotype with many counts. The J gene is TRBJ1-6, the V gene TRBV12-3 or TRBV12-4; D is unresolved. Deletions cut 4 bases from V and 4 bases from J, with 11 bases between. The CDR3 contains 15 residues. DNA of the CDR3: TGTGCCAGCAGTTCCCGGACGGGGTATAATTCACCCCTCCACTTT. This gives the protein CASSSRTGYNSPLHF.

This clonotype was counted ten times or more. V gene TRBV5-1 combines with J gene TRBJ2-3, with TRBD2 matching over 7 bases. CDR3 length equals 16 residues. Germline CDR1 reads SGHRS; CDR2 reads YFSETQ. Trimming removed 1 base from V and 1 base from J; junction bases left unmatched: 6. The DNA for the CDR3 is TGCGCCAGCAGCTTGCAGTCTGCGGGGGGCACAGATACGCAGTATTTT. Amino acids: CASSLQSAGGTDTQYF.

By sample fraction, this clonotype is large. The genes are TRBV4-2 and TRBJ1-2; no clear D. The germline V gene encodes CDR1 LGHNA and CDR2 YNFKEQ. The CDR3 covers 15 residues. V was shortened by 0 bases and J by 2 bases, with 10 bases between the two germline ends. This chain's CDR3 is CASSQDTGRNYGYTF. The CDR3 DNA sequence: TGTGCCAGCAGCCAAGATACGGGCAGAAACTATGGCTACACCTTC.

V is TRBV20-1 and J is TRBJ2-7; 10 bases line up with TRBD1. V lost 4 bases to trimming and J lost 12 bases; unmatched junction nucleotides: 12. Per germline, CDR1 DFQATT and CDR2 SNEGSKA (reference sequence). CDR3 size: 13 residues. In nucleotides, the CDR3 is TGCAGTGCTACTGAGGGACAGGGGCTATTGCCGTACTTC. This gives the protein CSATEGQGLLPYF.

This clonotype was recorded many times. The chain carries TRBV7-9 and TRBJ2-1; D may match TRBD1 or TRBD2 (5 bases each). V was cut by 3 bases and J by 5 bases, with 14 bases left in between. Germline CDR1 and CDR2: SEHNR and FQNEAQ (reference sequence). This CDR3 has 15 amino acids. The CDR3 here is CASSFTGTSDNEQFF. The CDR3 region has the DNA TGTGCCAGCAGCTTCACCGGGACCAGTGACAATGAGCAGTTCTTC.

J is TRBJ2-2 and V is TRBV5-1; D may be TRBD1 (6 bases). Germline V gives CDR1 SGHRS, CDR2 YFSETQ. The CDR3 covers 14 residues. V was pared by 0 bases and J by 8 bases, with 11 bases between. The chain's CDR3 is CASSLDREQGELFF. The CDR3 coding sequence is TGCGCCAGCAGCTTGGACAGGGAGCAGGGGGAGCTGTTTTTT.

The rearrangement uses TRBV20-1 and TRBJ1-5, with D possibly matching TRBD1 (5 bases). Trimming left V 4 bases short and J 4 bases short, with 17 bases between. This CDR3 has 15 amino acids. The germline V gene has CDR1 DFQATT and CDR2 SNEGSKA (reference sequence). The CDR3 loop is CSATDGGLPNQPQHF. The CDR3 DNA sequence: TGCAGTGCTACCGATGGGGGACTTCCAAATCAGCCCCAGCATTTT.

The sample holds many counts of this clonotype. CDR3 protein: CASSEGGPYEQYF. DNA for the CDR3: TGCGCCAGCAGCGAGGGGGGTCCCTACGAGCAGTACTTC. The V and J genes are TRBV5-1 and TRBJ2-7; D possibly uses TRBD1 or TRBD2 (6 bases each). V lost 4 bases, J lost 2 bases, and 10 bases lay in between. The germline V gene has CDR1 SGHRS and CDR2 YFSETQ. CDR3 length: 13 amino acids.

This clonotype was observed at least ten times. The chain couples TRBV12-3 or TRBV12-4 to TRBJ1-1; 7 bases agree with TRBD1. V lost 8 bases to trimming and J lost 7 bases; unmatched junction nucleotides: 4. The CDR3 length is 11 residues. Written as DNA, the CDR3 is TGTGCCAGCCGCCGGACAGGTGAAGCTTTCTTT. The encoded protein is CASRRTGEAFF.

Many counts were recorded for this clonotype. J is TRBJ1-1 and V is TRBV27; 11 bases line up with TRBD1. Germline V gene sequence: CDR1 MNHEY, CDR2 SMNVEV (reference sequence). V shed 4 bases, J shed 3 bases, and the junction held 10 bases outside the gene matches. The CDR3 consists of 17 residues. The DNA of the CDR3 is TGTGCCAGCAGTTCCCCCGGGACAGGGGGAGAGGACACTGAAGCTTTCTTT. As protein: CASSSPGTGGEDTEAFF.

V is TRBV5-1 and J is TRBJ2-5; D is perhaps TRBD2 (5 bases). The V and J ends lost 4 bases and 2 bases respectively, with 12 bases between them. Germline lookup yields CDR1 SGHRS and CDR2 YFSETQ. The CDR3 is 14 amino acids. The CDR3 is CASSPAGIQETQYF. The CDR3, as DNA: TGCGCCAGCAGCCCGGCGGGTATACAAGAGACCCAGTACTTC.

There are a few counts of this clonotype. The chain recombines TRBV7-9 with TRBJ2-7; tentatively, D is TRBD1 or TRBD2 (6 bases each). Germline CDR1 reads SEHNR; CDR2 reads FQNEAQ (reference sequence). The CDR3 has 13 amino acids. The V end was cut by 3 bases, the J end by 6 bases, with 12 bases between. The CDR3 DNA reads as TGTGCCAGCAGCTTTCTCTGGGGGGCCGAGCAGTACTTC. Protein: CASSFLWGAEQYF.

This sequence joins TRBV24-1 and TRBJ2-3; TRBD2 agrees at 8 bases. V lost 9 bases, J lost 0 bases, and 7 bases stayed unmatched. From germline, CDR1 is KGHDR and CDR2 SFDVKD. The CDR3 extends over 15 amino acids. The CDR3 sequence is CATESGRHSTDTQYF. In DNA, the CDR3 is TGTGCCACCGAAAGCGGGAGACACAGCACAGATACGCAGTATTTT.

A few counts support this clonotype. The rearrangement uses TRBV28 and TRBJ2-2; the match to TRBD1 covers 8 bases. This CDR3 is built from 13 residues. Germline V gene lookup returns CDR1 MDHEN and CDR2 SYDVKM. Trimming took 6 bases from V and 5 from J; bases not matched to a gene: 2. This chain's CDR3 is CASRRQGTGELFF. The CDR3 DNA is TGTGCCAGCAGAAGACAGGGGACCGGGGAGCTGTTTTTT. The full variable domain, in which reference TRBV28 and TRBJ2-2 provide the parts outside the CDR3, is DVKVTQSSRYLVKRTGEKVFLECVQDMDHENMFWYRQDPGLGLRLIYFSYDVKMKEKGDIPEGYSVSREKKERFSLILESASTNQTSMYLCASRRQGTGELFFGEGSRLTVL.

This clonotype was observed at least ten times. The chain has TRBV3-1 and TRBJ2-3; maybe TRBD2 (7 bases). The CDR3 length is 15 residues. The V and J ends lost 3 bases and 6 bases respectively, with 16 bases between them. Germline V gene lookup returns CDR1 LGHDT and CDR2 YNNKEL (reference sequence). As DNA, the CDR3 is TGTGCCAGCAGCCAGCCGGGGGGCTCCCGGGATACGCAGTATTTT. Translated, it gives CASSQPGGSRDTQYF.

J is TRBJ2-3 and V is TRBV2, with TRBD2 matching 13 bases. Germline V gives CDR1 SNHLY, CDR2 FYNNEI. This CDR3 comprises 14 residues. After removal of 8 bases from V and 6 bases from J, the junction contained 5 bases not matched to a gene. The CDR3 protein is CASGLAGAGDTQYF. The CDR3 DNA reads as TGTGCCAGCGGACTAGCGGGGGCAGGTGATACGCAGTATTTT.

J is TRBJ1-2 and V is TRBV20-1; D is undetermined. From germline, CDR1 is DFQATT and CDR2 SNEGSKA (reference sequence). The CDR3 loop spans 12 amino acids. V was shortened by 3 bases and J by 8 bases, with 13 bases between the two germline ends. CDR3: CSASFRVNGYTF. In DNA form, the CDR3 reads TGCAGTGCTAGCTTTCGGGTTAACGGCTACACCTTC.